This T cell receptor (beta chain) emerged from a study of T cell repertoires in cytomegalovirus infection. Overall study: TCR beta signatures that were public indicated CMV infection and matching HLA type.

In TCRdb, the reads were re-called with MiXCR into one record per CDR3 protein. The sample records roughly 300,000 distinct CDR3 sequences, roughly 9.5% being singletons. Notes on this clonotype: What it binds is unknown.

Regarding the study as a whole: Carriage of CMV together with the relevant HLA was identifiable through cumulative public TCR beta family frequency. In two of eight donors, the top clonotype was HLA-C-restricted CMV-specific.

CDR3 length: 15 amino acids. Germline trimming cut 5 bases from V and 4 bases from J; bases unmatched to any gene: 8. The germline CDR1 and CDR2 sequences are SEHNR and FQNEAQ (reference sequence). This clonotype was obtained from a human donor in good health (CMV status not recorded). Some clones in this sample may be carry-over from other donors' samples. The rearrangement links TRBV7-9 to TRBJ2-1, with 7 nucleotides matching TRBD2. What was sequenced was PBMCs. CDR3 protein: CASSPSRGGYNEQFF. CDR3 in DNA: TGTGCCAGCAGCCCGTCTCGCGGGGGTTACAATGAGCAGTTCTTC.